Shown below are 27 T cell receptor beta chains from a single sample sequenced in a study of CD8+ T cells in alopecia areata (dated by TCRdb to 2016 to 2018). The protocol used for the library was the immunoSEQ multiplex PCR assay. RNA was extracted from all samples and reverse transcribed into cDNA as template for TCR sequencing. The source is immuneACCESS, and TCRdb retained only in-frame sequences with V and J called. Part of the clones is not carried over; for the studies checked, unresolved V genes explain less than half of this, and the remainder is unexplained. The sample has about 300,000 clones on record, roughly 64% of them singletons. Roughly 1.8% of the sample is held by the ten biggest clonotypes. The meaning of the sample's time point label: about 5 months on oral tofacitinib. This sample's treatment or condition label indicates: oral pan-JAK inhibitor, 5-10 mg twice daily. The material was CD4+ T cells sorted from blood, obtained at week 24, from a patient treated with tofacitinib. The receptor source for this set is a human donor with alopecia areata.

The chain employs TRBV7-2 and TRBJ2-3; TRBD2 aligns across 13 bases. CDR1 is SGHTA and CDR2 is FQGNSA in the germline V gene. J lost 5 bases, V lost 5 bases, and 7 bases had no gene match. This CDR3 region has 16 residues. The CDR3 DNA is TGTGCCAGCAGCCTAGGACTAGCGGGGGATGTAGATACGCAGTATTTT. As protein: CASSLGLAGDVDTQYF.

The rearrangement uses TRBV4-2 and TRBJ2-5; 10 bases are a match to TRBD2. Germline V gene lookup returns CDR1 LGHNA and CDR2 YNFKEQ. The V and J ends lost 0 bases and 4 bases, in that order; junction bases with no gene match: 5. CDR3 length: 16 amino acids. The CDR3 DNA reads as TGTGCCAGCAGCCAAGAGGAGCGGGGGGGACGAGAGACCCAGTACTTC. It yields the protein CASSQEERGGRETQYF.

This clone was seen at least ten times. The chain's CDR3 is CASSPDTLSTSGGNEQFF. CDR3 sequence (DNA): TGTGCCAGCAGTCCTGATACCTTATCAACTAGCGGGGGCAATGAGCAGTTCTTC. The chain employs TRBV28 and TRBJ2-1; 11 nucleotides align to TRBD2. From germline, CDR1 is MDHEN and CDR2 SYDVKM. J gave up 6 bases and V 5 bases, and 15 bases lay outside the gene matches. CDR3 length equals 18 residues. The full variable domain, its missing parts supplied by reference TRBV28 and TRBJ2-1, is DVKVTQSSRYLVKRTGEKVFLECVQDMDHENMFWYRQDPGLGLRLIYFSYDVKMKEKGDIPEGYSVSREKKERFSLILESASTNQTSMYLCASSPDTLSTSGGNEQFFGPGTRLTVL.

This clone was seen a few times. In DNA form, the CDR3 reads TGCGCCAGCAGCTTGGAGGTGGTGGCACGCGAGCAGTACTTC. Its translation: CASSLEVVAREQYF. The chain carries TRBV5-1 and TRBJ2-7; D gene ambiguous. Between the trimmed V and J ends, which lost 0 bases and 6 bases, there was a span of 13 bases. The germline CDR1 and CDR2 sequences are SGHRS and YFSETQ. This CDR3 is built from 14 residues.

The V gene is TRBV4-1, the J gene TRBJ2-3; 11 nucleotides agree with TRBD2. With V trimmed by 6 bases and J by 4 bases, 15 bases remained unmatched. The CDR3 covers 18 residues. The germline gives CDR1 MGHRA, CDR2 YSYEKL. The DNA of the CDR3 is TGCGCCAGCAGAAAGGTGGCAATAGCGGGGGGGGCCTCAGATACGCAGTATTTT. Its protein is CASRKVAIAGGASDTQYF.

The chain joins TRBV2 to TRBJ1-1, with 10 nucleotides matching TRBD1. V dropped 10 bases and J dropped 2; count of bases not matched to a gene: 4. Germline V gene sequence: CDR1 SNHLY, CDR2 FYNNEI. This CDR3 is built from 13 residues. CDR3 sequence (DNA): TGTGCCACTAGGACAGGGGGAAACACTGAAGCTTTCTTT. Its translation is CATRTGGNTEAFF.

J is TRBJ2-7 and V is TRBV5-1; weak D call: TRBD2 (7 bases). The CDR3 is 15 amino acids. Germline assignment: CDR1 SGHRS and CDR2 YFSETQ. The V end lost 0 bases, the J end lost 2 bases, and 12 bases lay between the germline ends. The CDR3 here is CASSLAGGQTYEQYF. In nucleotides, the CDR3 is TGCGCCAGCAGCTTGGCGGGGGGCCAAACCTACGAGCAGTACTTC. The full variable domain, in which reference TRBV5-1 and TRBJ2-7 provide the parts outside the CDR3, is KAGVTQTPRYLIKTRGQQVTLSCSPISGHRSVSWYQQTPGQGLQFLFEYFSETQRNKGNFPGRFSGRQFSNSRSEMNVSTLELGDSALYLCASSLAGGQTYEQYFGPGTRLTVT.

As to this clone: This CDR3 is also generated by other DNA sequences in the sample. J is TRBJ1-5 and V is TRBV18, with D possibly TRBD1 on 6 matching bases. The CDR3 loop spans 14 amino acids. Germline V gives CDR1 KGHSH, CDR2 LQKENI. Trimming removed 3 bases from V and 4 bases from J, with 10 bases in between. The CDR3 sequence is CASSPGGGNQPQHF. Here the CDR3 DNA reads TGTGCCAGCTCACCTGGAGGGGGAAATCAGCCCCAGCATTTT.

In DNA form, the CDR3 reads TGTGCCAGCAGCTTAGCCGGGGACCTACCCTTGACCCGACTCTACGAGCAGTACTTC. This codes for CASSLAGDLPLTRLYEQYF. V is TRBV7-9 and J is TRBJ2-7; either TRBD1 or TRBD2 may supply D (5 bases each). The CDR3 has 19 amino acids. The germline V gene has CDR1 SEHNR and CDR2 FQNEAQ (reference sequence). The V and J ends lost 0 bases and 3 bases respectively, with 24 bases between them.

CDR3 amino acids: CAWSVGRGPTDTQYF. The CDR3 coding sequence is TGTGCCTGGAGTGTAGGGAGGGGGCCAACAGATACGCAGTATTTT. The rearrangement uses TRBV30 and TRBJ2-3, with D perhaps matching TRBD1 or TRBD2 (7 bases each). This CDR3 has 15 residues. CDR1 and CDR2 from the germline V gene are GTSNPN and SVGIG (reference sequence). Trimming stripped 0 bases from V and 3 bases from J, with 13 bases between.

V gene TRBV5-1 combines with J gene TRBJ1-5, with 10 bases fitting TRBD1. The CDR3 loop spans 15 amino acids. V was clipped by 3 bases and J by 2 bases; unmatched bases: 2. Germline CDR1 and CDR2: SGHRS and YFSETQ. Here the CDR3 reads CASSSGTGGNQPQHF. CDR3 DNA sequence: TGCGCCAGCAGCTCCGGGACAGGGGGCAATCAGCCCCAGCATTTT. The whole variable domain, filled in from reference TRBV5-1 and TRBJ1-5, reads KAGVTQTPRYLIKTRGQQVTLSCSPISGHRSVSWYQQTPGQGLQFLFEYFSETQRNKGNFPGRFSGRQFSNSRSEMNVSTLELGDSALYLCASSSGTGGNQPQHFGDGTRLSIL.

On this clone itself: Other DNA sequences within the sample encode an identical CDR3. The gene calls are TRBV5-1 and TRBJ2-7, with 8 bases that match TRBD1. Germline CDR1 and CDR2: SGHRS and YFSETQ. V gave up 2 bases and J gave up 1 base; unmatched junction bases: 2. The CDR3 extends over 14 amino acids. The CDR3 is CASSFRDRSYEQYF. The CDR3 DNA follows: TGCGCCAGCAGCTTCCGGGACAGGTCCTACGAGCAGTACTTC.

This clone has only a few counts. J is TRBJ1-3 and V is TRBV29-1; 7 positions agree with TRBD1. CDR3 length equals 13 residues. Per germline, CDR1 SQVTM and CDR2 ANQGSEA. Trimming removed 7 bases from V and 4 bases from J; junction bases left unmatched: 7. This chain's CDR3 is CSAHRGSGNTIYF. The CDR3 DNA sequence: TGCAGCGCCCACAGGGGATCAGGAAACACCATATATTTT.

The V gene is TRBV29-1, the J gene TRBJ1-2, with a tentative D call TRBD1 (6 bases). The CDR3 covers 13 residues. Looked up from germline, CDR1 is SQVTM and CDR2 is ANQGSEA. The V end was cut by 5 bases, the J end by 5 bases, with 15 bases between. The DNA for the CDR3 is TGCAGCGTTCTTGGGGGGCGGATGTATGGCTACACCTTC. Translating it yields CSVLGGRMYGYTF. Based on the CDR3 plus reference TRBV29-1 and TRBJ1-2, the full variable domain is SAVISQKPSRDICQRGTSLTIQCQVDSQVTMMFWYRQQPGQSLTLIATANQGSEATYESGFVIDKFPISRPNLTFSTLTVSNMSPEDSSIYLCSVLGGRMYGYTFGSGTRLTVV.

This chain joins TRBV7-2 and TRBJ2-1; D gene ambiguous. The CDR3 is 13 amino acids. Trimming pared 5 bases from V and 5 bases from J, leaving 10 bases between. Germline V gives CDR1 SGHTA, CDR2 FQGNSA. Here the CDR3 DNA reads TGTGCCAGCAGCCCCGCTAGGGACAATGAGCAGTTCTTC. Translating it yields CASSPARDNEQFF.

The chain uses TRBV11-3 and TRBJ2-3; perhaps TRBD2 as D (6 bases). The CDR3 has 15 amino acids. Germline assignment: CDR1 SGHNT and CDR2 YENEEA. Deletions cut 4 bases from V and 2 bases from J, with 13 bases between. CDR3 sequence (DNA): TGTGCCAGCAGCTCGGGACTGCTCGACACAGATACGCAGTATTTT. Protein: CASSSGLLDTDTQYF.

The chain employs TRBV4-3 and TRBJ2-7, with a weak D call TRBD1 (7 bases). From germline, CDR1 is LGHNA and CDR2 YSLEER. CDR3 length equals 15 residues. The V end was cut by 2 bases, the J end by 6 bases, with 17 bases between. CDR3 amino acids: CASSQLDRAGGEQYF. CDR3 DNA: TGCGCCAGCAGCCAACTTGACAGGGCCGGGGGCGAGCAGTACTTC.

CDR3 sequence: CASSLARLGETQYF. CDR3 bases: TGTGCCAGCAGCTTGGCCCGACTAGGGGAGACCCAGTACTTC. The chain combines TRBV5-4 with TRBJ2-5, with D possibly being TRBD2 (6 bases). Trimming left V 0 bases short and J 5 bases short, with 11 bases between. This CDR3 has 14 residues. Germline V CDR1 and CDR2: SGHNT, YYREEE (reference sequence). The full variable domain, in which reference TRBV5-4 and TRBJ2-5 provide the parts outside the CDR3, is ETGVTQSPTHLIKTRGQQVTLRCSSQSGHNTVSWYQQALGQGPQFIFQYYREEENGRGNFPPRFSGLQFPNYSSELNVNALELDDSALYLCASSLARLGETQYFGPGTRLLVL.

The CDR3 DNA reads as TGTGCCAGCAGCGGGGGTTTGGGTGGTGGCTACACCTTC. Translating gives CASSGGLGGGYTF. J is TRBJ1-2 and V is TRBV2, with a tentative D call TRBD1 (5 bases). The germline V gene encodes CDR1 SNHLY and CDR2 FYNNEI. V was clipped by 6 bases and J by 7 bases, with 15 bases between them. CDR3 length: 13 amino acids.

There are a few counts of this clone. The gene calls are TRBV2 and TRBJ2-7; D uncertain. CDR1 is SNHLY, CDR2 FYNNEI, per germline. The CDR3 spans 11 residues. V was trimmed by 4 bases and J by 4 bases, leaving 5 bases between them. The chain's CDR3 is CASSVRYEQYF. The DNA of the CDR3 is TGTGCCAGCAGTGTACGGTACGAGCAGTACTTC.

The rearrangement links TRBV5-1 to TRBJ2-6; TRBD1 aligns across 8 bases. With V trimmed by 4 bases and J by 2 bases, 5 bases remained unmatched. This CDR3 contains 16 residues. CDR1 SGHRS and CDR2 YFSETQ come from the germline V gene. The CDR3 loop reads CASSPATGAGANVLTF. For the CDR3, the DNA is TGCGCCAGCAGCCCTGCGACAGGGGCTGGGGCCAACGTCCTGACTTTC.

DNA for the CDR3: TGCGCCAGCAGCCGGGGGGGGACAGTAACCCCAACTAATGAAAAACTGTTTTTT. It translates to CASSRGGTVTPTNEKLFF. The rearrangement uses TRBV4-3 and TRBJ1-4; 7 bases fit TRBD1. Germline assignment: CDR1 LGHNA and CDR2 YSLEER. CDR3 length: 18 residues. The V gene end was trimmed by 4 bases and the J gene end by 0 bases; junction bases not matched to a gene: 11.

CDR3 residues: CASSTRTGEYSPLHF. CDR3 coding DNA: TGCGCCAGCAGTACTAGGACAGGGGAGTATTCACCCCTCCACTTT. This chain joins TRBV5-1 and TRBJ1-6, with TRBD1 identical over 9 bases. The J segment lost 8 bases and the V segment lost 5 bases, leaving 8 bases of the junction unmatched. The CDR3 totals 15 residues. Germline CDR1 is SGHRS and CDR2 is YFSETQ.

The chain recombines TRBV4-1 with TRBJ2-4; 9 nucleotides line up with TRBD2. The ends lost 4 bases at V and 0 bases at J; junction bases unmatched: 13. Germline values: CDR1 MGHRA, CDR2 YSYEKL. CDR3 length equals 19 residues. The CDR3 DNA sequence: TGCGCCAGCAGCCCGGCTGCCTTAGCGGGGGAGCTAGCCAAAAACATTCAGTACTTC. Translating gives CASSPAALAGELAKNIQYF.

CDR3 DNA sequence: TGTGCCAGCAGTGAGGGACAGGGAGGATATGGCTACACCTTC. Its protein is CASSEGQGGYGYTF. The chain carries TRBV2 and TRBJ1-2; 9 bases are a match to TRBD1. The CDR3 loop spans 14 amino acids. V trimming: 3 bases; J trimming: 5 bases; junction bases outside the gene matches: 4. Germline CDR1 and CDR2: SNHLY and FYNNEI. Looking up the rest from reference TRBV2 and TRBJ1-2 gives the full variable domain: EPEVTQTPSHQVTQMGQEVILRCVPISNHLYFYWYRQILGQKVEFLVSFYNNEISEKSEIFDDQFSVERPDGSNFTLKIRSTKLEDSAMYFCASSEGQGGYGYTFGSGTRLTVV.

The chain carries TRBV6-5 and TRBJ2-5, with 7 positions matching TRBD1. The CDR3 extends over 12 amino acids. Germline V gene lookup returns CDR1 MNHEY and CDR2 SVGAGI. With V trimmed by 6 bases and J by 5 bases, 3 bases remained unmatched. Here the CDR3 DNA reads TGTGCCAGCAGAGGGGGCGATGAGACCCAGTACTTC. Encoded protein: CASRGGDETQYF.

V is TRBV30 and J is TRBJ1-1, with D perhaps matching TRBD1 (5 bases). The length of the CDR3 is 14 residues. Trimming pared 0 bases from V and 9 bases from J, leaving 17 bases between. Looked up from germline, CDR1 is GTSNPN and CDR2 is SVGIG (reference sequence). The CDR3 DNA is TGTGCCTGGAGTGTAGGGGCGGGGCCGCCCAAAGCTTTCTTT. Residues: CAWSVGAGPPKAFF.